Presented here are 24 T cell receptor beta chains from one specimen sequenced in a study of T cells in Graves' hyperthyroidism and ophthalmopathy. Researchers amplified the TCR beta CDR3 regions from RNA transcripts. HTBI primers were employed in a first-round RT-PCR of the TCR CDR3. TCRdb reprocessed the multiplex PCR reads via MiXCR and lists one record per CDR3 protein. The table lists about 640,000 distinct CDR3 sequences, about 14% of them singletons. The sample consisted of blood. The receptor set was obtained from a woman aged 45 to 65 with Graves' ophthalmopathy.

In this sample, this clonotype turned up many times. The chain links TRBV19 to TRBJ2-3, with 15 bases that match TRBD2. The germline gives CDR1 LNHDA, CDR2 SQIVND (reference sequence). V was clipped by 5 bases and J by 6 bases; unmatched bases: 9. The length of the CDR3 is 17 residues. The CDR3 spells CASSPEGLAGGPDTQYF. In DNA form, the CDR3 reads TGTGCCAGTAGTCCCGAGGGACTAGCGGGAGGACCTGATACGCAGTATTTT.

A remark on this clonotype: A single base separates this from a much larger clone, so it may be a read error. The chain uses TRBV28 and TRBJ1-5; D possibly corresponds to TRBD1 (5 bases). This CDR3 has 13 amino acids. Germline CDR1 reads MDHEN; CDR2 reads SYDVKM. V lost 6 bases and J lost 9, with 15 bases in between. The DNA for the CDR3 is TGTGCCAGCAGGGGGCAGATTCATCGGCCCCAGCATTTT. Translation: CASRGQIHRPQHF. Full variable domain (missing parts from reference TRBV28 and TRBJ1-5): DVKVTQSSRYLVKRTGEKVFLECVQDMDHENMFWYRQDPGLGLRLIYFSYDVKMKEKGDIPEGYSVSREKKERFSLILESASTNQTSMYLCASRGQIHRPQHFGDGTRLSIL.

This chain connects TRBV5-1 to TRBJ2-1, with TRBD2 identical over 11 bases. After removal of 6 bases from V and 7 bases from J, the junction contained 9 bases not matched to a gene. Per the germline V gene, CDR1 is SGHRS and CDR2 is YFSETQ. The CDR3 extends over 15 amino acids. The CDR3 nucleotides are TGCGCCAGCAACGTACTAGCGGGAGTAGAAAATGAGCAGTTCTTC. Amino acids: CASNVLAGVENEQFF.

V usage is TRBV7-9 and J usage is TRBJ1-1, with 9 positions matching TRBD1. The CDR3 totals 16 residues. In germline, CDR1 is SEHNR, CDR2 FQNEAQ (reference sequence). V trimming: 5 bases; J trimming: 5 bases; junction bases outside the gene matches: 12. As DNA, the CDR3 is TGTGCCAGCAGCCCAACCGGGACAGGGTTGGTTACTGAAGCTTTCTTT. Protein sequence: CASSPTGTGLVTEAFF. Filled out from reference TRBV7-9 and TRBJ1-1, the complete variable domain reads DTGVSQNPRHKITKRGQNVTFRCDPISEHNRLYWYRQTLGQGPEFLTYFQNEAQLEKSRLLSDRFSAERPKGSFSTLEIQRTEQGDSAMYLCASSPTGTGLVTEAFFGQGTRLTVV.

The V and J genes are TRBV14 and TRBJ2-7; 9 bases line up with TRBD1. The CDR3 spans 13 residues. The J segment lost 4 bases and the V segment lost 5 bases, leaving 3 bases of the junction unmatched. Germline V lookup: CDR1 SGHDN, CDR2 FVKESK. The CDR3 here is CASSTGTGYEQYF. In DNA, the CDR3 is TGTGCCAGCAGCACCGGGACAGGGTACGAGCAGTACTTC.

This clonotype has at least ten counts. The chain uses TRBV15 and TRBJ2-3; no definite D call. Germline loops: CDR1 LNHNV, CDR2 YYDKDF (reference sequence). V shed 1 base and J shed 2 bases, with 7 bases lying between them. The CDR3 is made up of 14 amino acids. CDR3 in amino acids: CATSRGSATDTQYF. The CDR3 bases are TGTGCCACCAGCAGAGGATCAGCCACAGATACGCAGTATTTT.

This clonotype has only one observation. The chain combines TRBV20-1 with TRBJ2-2, with 7 bases matching TRBD2. The germline gives CDR1 DFQATT, CDR2 SNEGSKA (reference sequence). This CDR3 has 15 amino acids. Trimming at V came to 0 bases and at J to 4 bases, leaving 5 bases not matched to a gene. The CDR3 region is CSAREGSGSTGELFF. CDR3 coding DNA: TGCAGTGCTAGAGAAGGTAGCGGGTCCACCGGGGAGCTGTTTTTT.

The sample holds many counts of this clonotype. The V gene is TRBV3-1, the J gene TRBJ1-2; weak D call: TRBD1 (5 bases). Germline V CDR1 and CDR2: LGHDT, YNNKEL (reference sequence). The CDR3 loop spans 15 amino acids. The V end was cut by 3 bases, the J end by 3 bases, with 14 bases between. The chain's CDR3 is CASSHASTEYYGYTF. CDR3 bases: TGTGCCAGCAGCCACGCATCGACAGAGTACTATGGCTACACCTTC.

The table lists this clonotype with a few counts. The junction differs from germline at one of its ends, possibly a read error. J is TRBJ2-1 and V is TRBV7-7; D ambiguous. This CDR3 comprises 15 residues. The germline CDR1 and CDR2 sequences are SSHAT and FNYEAQ (reference sequence). Written as DNA, the CDR3 is TGTGCTAGCAGCCAAGCCCCCGTTGTGGTCCATGAGCAGTTCTTC. Protein: CASSQAPVVVHEQFF.

This clonotype came up many times. V and J are TRBV28 and TRBJ1-4, with D possibly TRBD1 on 5 matching bases. Per the germline V gene, CDR1 is MDHEN and CDR2 is SYDVKM. V dropped 10 bases and J dropped 8 bases, with 17 bases sitting between them. CDR3 length: 13 residues. The CDR3 sequence: CATYPGDSEKLFF. The CDR3 nucleotides are TGTGCCACCTACCCGGGGGATTCCGAAAAACTGTTTTTT.

This clonotype appeared many times. The V gene is TRBV28, the J gene TRBJ2-7; 10 positions match TRBD1. The J segment lost 5 bases and the V segment lost 5 bases, leaving 6 bases of the junction unmatched. The CDR3 has 14 amino acids. The germline V gene has CDR1 MDHEN and CDR2 SYDVKM. Written as DNA, the CDR3 is TGTGCCAGCAGTCTCCCCGGGACAGGGGACGAGCAGTACTTC. It specifies CASSLPGTGDEQYF. The full variable domain, completed using reference TRBV28 and TRBJ2-7, is DVKVTQSSRYLVKRTGEKVFLECVQDMDHENMFWYRQDPGLGLRLIYFSYDVKMKEKGDIPEGYSVSREKKERFSLILESASTNQTSMYLCASSLPGTGDEQYFGPGTRLTVT.

In this sample, this clonotype turned up many times. The genes are TRBV3-1 and TRBJ2-3, with D possibly being TRBD2 (5 bases). With 4 bases removed from V and 3 bases from J, the gap between germline ends came to 14 bases. This CDR3 is 15 amino acids long. Germline V gene lookup returns CDR1 LGHDT and CDR2 YNNKEL (reference sequence). The CDR3 DNA reads TGTGCCAGCAGCCCCCTTTTTACGGGGACAGATACGCAGTATTTT. Protein sequence: CASSPLFTGTDTQYF.

V and J are TRBV20-1 and TRBJ2-1; 9 nucleotides agree with TRBD2. V was clipped by 1 base and J by 9 bases; unmatched bases: 7. CDR3 length: 14 residues. CDR1 DFQATT and CDR2 SNEGSKA come from the germline V gene (reference sequence). This chain's CDR3 is CSARGGGRAFEQFF. CDR3 nucleotides: TGCAGTGCTAGAGGCGGCGGGAGGGCCTTTGAGCAGTTCTTC.

The genes are TRBV24-1 and TRBJ2-1, with D perhaps assigned TRBD1 or TRBD2 (6 bases each). The germline CDR1 and CDR2 sequences are KGHDR and SFDVKD. Trimming stripped 2 bases from V and 7 bases from J, with 20 bases between. The CDR3 has 17 amino acids. The CDR3: CATSDSFSGAGENEQFF. The CDR3 bases are TGTGCCACCAGTGATTCGTTCTCGGGGGCCGGGGAGAATGAGCAGTTCTTC.

In regard to this clonotype: An end of the junction does not agree with germline; a read error may underlie this. The chain couples TRBV28 to TRBJ2-7; TRBD1 matches at 11 bases. The CDR3 is 13 amino acids. Germline V lookup: CDR1 MDHEN, CDR2 SYDVKM. CDR3 nucleotide sequence: TGTACCAGCGGGACAGGGGGGTTCGACGAGCAGTACTTC. This codes for CTSGTGGFDEQYF.

This clonotype was recorded many times. V and J are TRBV10-3 and TRBJ2-7; the match to TRBD2 covers 14 bases. CDR1 ENHRY and CDR2 SYGVKD come from the germline V gene. Unmatched junction bases numbered 5, after V lost 4 bases and J lost 6 bases. The CDR3 runs 15 residues. CDR3 coding DNA: TGTGCCATCAGTGTCGGTGGGACTAGCGGGAGCGAGCAGTACTTC. Protein product: CAISVGGTSGSEQYF.

The sample holds many counts of this clonotype. CDR3 DNA sequence: TGTGCCAGCAGCTTAGGGGGAGGGGACGACGAGCAGTACTTC. This encodes CASSLGGGDDEQYF. This chain joins TRBV7-9 and TRBJ2-7, with 7 nucleotides matching TRBD2. The CDR3 runs to 14 residues. V shed 1 base and J 5 bases; nucleotides not matched to a gene: 5. Germline CDR1 reads SEHNR; CDR2 reads FQNEAQ (reference sequence).

This clonotype was found many times. The chain employs TRBV5-1 and TRBJ2-3, with 7 bases matching TRBD2. The germline V gene encodes CDR1 SGHRS and CDR2 YFSETQ. V lost 1 base to trimming and J lost 3 bases; unmatched junction nucleotides: 5. This CDR3 contains 15 residues. The CDR3 spells CASSLLREPTDTQYF. For the CDR3, the DNA is TGCGCCAGCAGCTTGCTGCGGGAGCCGACAGATACGCAGTATTTT. Looking up the rest from reference TRBV5-1 and TRBJ2-3 gives the full variable domain: KAGVTQTPRYLIKTRGQQVTLSCSPISGHRSVSWYQQTPGQGLQFLFEYFSETQRNKGNFPGRFSGRQFSNSRSEMNVSTLELGDSALYLCASSLLREPTDTQYFGPGTRLTVL.

The sample holds many counts of this clonotype. V usage is TRBV20-1 and J usage is TRBJ2-1; 11 positions agree with TRBD2. V lost 3 bases and J lost 1; bases outside the gene matches: 11. The germline V gene has CDR1 DFQATT and CDR2 SNEGSKA (reference sequence). The CDR3 spans 18 residues. This CDR3 is CSARPRASGRRSYNEQFF. The CDR3 region has the DNA TGCAGTGCTAGGCCCCGCGCTAGCGGGAGGAGGTCCTACAATGAGCAGTTCTTC.

This clonotype has a handful of counts. The junction departs from germline at one end; a sequencing error may be responsible. The chain carries TRBV7-7 and TRBJ2-5; no reliable D call. The length of the CDR3 is 14 residues. Per germline, CDR1 SSHAT and CDR2 FNYEAQ (reference sequence). CDR3: CASSLGVSQETQYF. The CDR3 coding sequence is TGTGCTAGCAGCTTAGGAGTCTCCCAAGAGACCCAGTACTTC.

There are many counts of this clonotype. The rearrangement uses TRBV7-2 and TRBJ2-7, with 8 bases matching TRBD1. Germline lookup yields CDR1 SGHTA and CDR2 FQGNSA. The CDR3 spans 14 residues. Unmatched junction bases numbered 6, after V lost 5 bases and J lost 3 bases. The CDR3: CASSVWTGYYEQYF. CDR3 in DNA: TGTGCCAGCAGCGTGTGGACAGGGTACTACGAGCAGTACTTC.

V gene TRBV28 combines with J gene TRBJ2-1; a weak D match, TRBD2 (6 bases). CDR1 MDHEN and CDR2 SYDVKM come from the germline V gene. Trimming took 6 bases from V and 10 from J, leaving 13 bases between them. CDR3 size: 12 residues. CDR3 DNA sequence: TGTGCCAGCAGCTCAAATGGGAGGGAGCAGTTCTTC. Protein sequence: CASSSNGREQFF.

This clonotype was found a few times. The J gene is TRBJ2-6, the V gene TRBV30, with unresolved D. Germline loops: CDR1 GTSNPN, CDR2 SVGIG (reference sequence). The CDR3 has 15 residues. V was shortened by 3 bases and J by 0 bases, with 9 bases between the two germline ends. The CDR3, as DNA: TGTGCCTGGAGCTTTCCGTACTCTGGGGCCAACGTCCTGACTTTC. It yields the protein CAWSFPYSGANVLTF.

This clonotype was detected only a few times. This chain's CDR3 is CASSLRGADNEQFF. The CDR3 DNA reads as TGCGCCAGCAGCTTGCGGGGGGCGGACAATGAGCAGTTCTTC. The rearrangement joins TRBV5-1 to TRBJ2-1; TRBD2 might be the D (7 bases). This CDR3 spans 14 amino acids. Trimming removed 1 base from V and 5 bases from J, with 10 bases in between. Germline V gene sequence: CDR1 SGHRS, CDR2 YFSETQ.